The 10 T cell receptor beta chains below come from one sample, sequenced in a study of T cell changes during pregnancy in multiple sclerosis. Measured with immunoSEQ multiplex PCR; TCRdb has only the in-frame clones, and not every one. The repertoire consists of tens of thousands of clones, with about nine tenths occurring once and the leading ten covering under 3.5%. Sequenced material: CD8+ T cells from peripheral blood mononuclear cells, taken before pregnancy. The receptors were gathered from a female donor with multiple sclerosis, enrolled in a pregnancy study.

This chain links TRBV4-1 with TRBJ1-2; 8 positions agree with TRBD1. The V and J ends lost 1 base and 5 bases, in that order; junction bases with no gene match: 0. Germline CDR1 reads MGHRA; CDR2 reads YSYEKL. This CDR3 is 13 amino acids long. CDR3 sequence (DNA): TGCGCCAGCAGCCAAGGGACAGGGTATGGCTACACCTTC. Translated: CASSQGTGYGYTF.

This chain joins TRBV29-1 and TRBJ2-7, with no clear D. V was pared by 0 bases and J by 4 bases, with 7 bases between. Looked up from germline, CDR1 is SQVTM and CDR2 is ANQGSEA. The CDR3 totals 12 residues. CDR3 amino acids: CSVEESPYEQYF. The CDR3 DNA reads as TGCAGCGTTGAAGAATCCCCGTACGAGCAGTACTTC.

This chain joins TRBV5-1 and TRBJ2-7; 9 nucleotides match TRBD2. The trim removed 1 base at V and 5 bases at J, leaving 13 bases unmatched. This CDR3 has 17 amino acids. Germline assignment: CDR1 SGHRS and CDR2 YFSETQ. The CDR3 loop reads CASSLLLAGAPGDEQYF. The CDR3 DNA sequence: TGCGCCAGCAGCTTGTTGTTAGCGGGGGCCCCCGGAGACGAGCAGTACTTC.

This clone came up once. V is TRBV4-1 and J is TRBJ1-1; D perhaps matches TRBD1 (6 bases). The V end was cut by 6 bases, the J end by 1 base, with 12 bases between. The CDR3 consists of 14 residues. Germline loops: CDR1 MGHRA, CDR2 YSYEKL. CDR3 DNA: TGCGCCAGCAGTCTACGACAGGAGAACACTGAAGCTTTCTTT. This sequence encodes CASSLRQENTEAFF.

The genes are TRBV4-1 and TRBJ1-5; TRBD1 matches 7 bases. V lost 1 base, J lost 2 bases, and 2 bases stayed unmatched. The CDR3 contains 15 residues. Germline CDR1 is MGHRA and CDR2 is YSYEKL. This CDR3 is CASSQGQGGNQPQHF. CDR3 sequence (DNA): TGCGCCAGCAGCCAAGGACAGGGAGGCAATCAGCCCCAGCATTTT.

The chain recombines TRBV7-3 with TRBJ1-4, with TRBD1 matching 9 bases. J lost 12 bases, V lost 3 bases, and 17 bases had no gene match. CDR1 SGHTA and CDR2 FQGTGA come from the germline V gene. The CDR3 is 17 amino acids. Written as DNA, the CDR3 is TGTGCCAGCAGCTTCGCATCTACAGGGGGCGCTGGTACGGAACTGTTTTTT. Protein sequence: CASSFASTGGAGTELFF.

The chain is built from TRBV6-5 and TRBJ1-2; 12 nucleotides line up with TRBD1. Looked up from germline, CDR1 is MNHEY and CDR2 is SVGAGI. The ends lost 0 bases at V and 8 bases at J; junction bases unmatched: 7. The CDR3 totals 16 residues. Written as DNA, the CDR3 is TGTGCCAGCAGTTACTCCGGGACAGGGGGCGCGAAGGGCTACACCTTC. Translated, it gives CASSYSGTGGAKGYTF.

The chain couples TRBV6-1 to TRBJ2-2; 7 bases fit TRBD1. J was trimmed by 7 bases and V by 2 bases; bases with no gene match: 10. The CDR3 sequence is 16 residues long. Germline V gene sequence: CDR1 MNHNS, CDR2 SASEGT. The CDR3, as DNA: TGTGCCAGCAGTGAATACTGGACAGGTCAGAACGGGGAGCTGTTTTTT. Protein: CASSEYWTGQNGELFF.

The CDR3 bases are TGCGCCAGCAGCCAGGCACAGAGTCAGCCCCAGCATTTT. Translation: CASSQAQSQPQHF. This chain joins TRBV4-1 and TRBJ1-5; no clear D. Germline values: CDR1 MGHRA, CDR2 YSYEKL. The CDR3 consists of 13 residues. Trimming took 3 bases from V and 6 from J, leaving 9 bases between them.

The J gene is TRBJ2-7, the V gene TRBV14, with 10 bases that match TRBD1. The junction had 22 bases not matched to a gene; V was cut back by 4 bases and J by 4 bases. The CDR3 runs to 20 residues. Germline-derived CDR1 and CDR2 are SGHDN and FVKESK. For the CDR3, the DNA is TGTGCCAGCAGCCCGGCCCCGGGACAGGGGCCGTCATTGCTTCGTTACGAGCAGTACTTC. Amino acid sequence: CASSPAPGQGPSLLRYEQYF.